Listed here are 3 T cell receptor beta chains from one sample, sequenced in a study of PD-1 blockade in classical Hodgkin lymphoma. Generated by immunoSEQ multiplex PCR, the TCRdb table keeps only in-frame clones and is missing some. The table has around 17,000 clones, approximately 84% seen once. Stated time point: newly diagnosed, previously untreated cHL patient sample. The sequenced sample was peripheral blood mononuclear cells (PBMCs). The receptors derive from a human donor with classical Hodgkin lymphoma.

This clone was observed a few times. The V gene is TRBV9, the J gene TRBJ2-7; TRBD1 might be the D (5 bases). The CDR3 is made up of 13 amino acids. Per the germline V gene, CDR1 is SGDLS and CDR2 is YYNGEE. Trimming shortened V by 4 bases and J by 3 bases, and 11 bases separated the two germline ends. The CDR3 loop is CASSPRVSYEQYF. The CDR3 DNA follows: TGTGCCAGCAGCCCCAGGGTGAGCTACGAGCAGTACTTC.

The rearrangement uses TRBV5-1 and TRBJ2-1, with 12 bases that match TRBD2. The CDR3 loop spans 15 amino acids. From germline, CDR1 is SGHRS and CDR2 YFSETQ. V was clipped by 3 bases and J by 8 bases; unmatched bases: 6. CDR3 nucleotides: TGCGCCAGCAGCTCGGGACTAGCGGGTAGGGATGAGCAGTTCTTC. Translated: CASSSGLAGRDEQFF.

V gene TRBV10-3 combines with J gene TRBJ1-1; possibly TRBD1 for D (6 bases). With 3 bases removed from V and 4 bases from J, the gap between germline ends came to 12 bases. Germline V gene lookup returns CDR1 ENHRY and CDR2 SYGVKD. The CDR3 is 14 amino acids. CDR3 sequence reads: CAISDRTAATEAFF. The CDR3 nucleotides read TGTGCCATCAGTGACCGGACAGCGGCCACTGAAGCTTTCTTT.